This T cell receptor beta chain is from a study of T cells after yellow fever vaccination. Deletions cut 6 bases from V and 0 bases from J, with 18 bases between. Germline CDR1 MDHEN, CDR2 SYDVKM. The CDR3 has 16 amino acids. TCRdb ran MiXCR on the 5' RACE reads and lists one entry per CDR3 protein. The profile shows 350,000 or so distinct CDR3 sequences, 7% to 9% of them singletons. Material: PBMCs, obtained around 45 days after the first yellow fever vaccination. This sequence joins TRBV28 and TRBJ2-7; D tentatively fits TRBD1 or TRBD2 (7 bases each). The source of this sequence is a man younger than 35 who received the YFV17D yellow fever vaccine. The CDR3 here is CASRPSGTAISYEQYV. The CDR3 region has the DNA TGTGCCAGCAGACCCAGCGGGACAGCGATCTCCTACGAGCAGTACGTC.